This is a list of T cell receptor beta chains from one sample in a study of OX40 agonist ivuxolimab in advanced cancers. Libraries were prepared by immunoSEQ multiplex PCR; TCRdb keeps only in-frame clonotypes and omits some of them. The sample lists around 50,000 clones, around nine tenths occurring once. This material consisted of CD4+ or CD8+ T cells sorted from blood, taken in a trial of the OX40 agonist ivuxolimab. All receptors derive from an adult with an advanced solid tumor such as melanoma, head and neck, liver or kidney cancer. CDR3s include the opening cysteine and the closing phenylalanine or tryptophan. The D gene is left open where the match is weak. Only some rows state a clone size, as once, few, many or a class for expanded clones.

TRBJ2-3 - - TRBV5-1 TGCGCCAGCAGCTTGGGGCTACCTAGCACAGATACGCAGTATTTT CASSLGLPSTDTQYF
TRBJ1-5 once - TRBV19 TGTGCCAGCTGGGGCGGGGAGGGGAGCAATCAGCCCCAGCATTTT CASWGGEGSNQPQHF
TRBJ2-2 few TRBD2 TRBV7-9 TGTGCCAGCAGCCTACAGCGGGGAGGGGTTGCGAACACCGGGGAGCTGTTTTTT CASSLQRGGVANTGELFF
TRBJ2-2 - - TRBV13 TGTGCCAGCAGCCACGCCGGGACTTCGAACACCGGGGAGCTGTTTTTT CASSHAGTSNTGELFF
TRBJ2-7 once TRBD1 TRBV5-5 TGTGCCAGCATGGGACAGGGGATATTCTACGAGCAGTACTTC CASMGQGIFYEQYF
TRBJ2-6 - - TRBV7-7 TGTGCTAGCAGCCCTCGGGCGCCTGGGGCCAACGTCCTGACTTTC CASSPRAPGANVLTF
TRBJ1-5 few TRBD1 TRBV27 TGTGCCAGCAGGCCCACAGGGGGCTCTCAGCCCCAGCATTTT CASRPTGGSQPQHF
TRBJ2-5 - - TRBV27 TGTGCCAGCAGTCCGCTCAACACGGGACCGAAAGAGACCCAGTACTTC CASSPLNTGPKETQYF
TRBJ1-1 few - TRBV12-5 TGTGCTAGTGGTTTGGACTTAGGTGAAGCTTTCTTT CASGLDLGEAFF
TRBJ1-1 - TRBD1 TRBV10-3 TGTGCCAGCTTTCCGGGACAGGGCAGGAACACTGAAGCTTTCTTT CASFPGQGRNTEAFF